Below, one T cell receptor beta chain is given with its context. This entry belongs to a study of CD8+CD57+ T cells in acquired aplastic anemia. Whole-study context: DNA per sorted CD4+ or CD8+ sample ranged roughly 0.19 to 30 ug, averaging roughly 3.3 ug.

The TCR beta profiling, which covered VDJ combination and CDR3 sequence, was carried out using genomic DNA as the template. TCRdb re-derived calls from the reads in MiXCR, one entry per CDR3 protein. Of about 130,000 distinct CDR3 sequences in the sample, 48% are singletons; the top ten hold about 2.3%. The CDR3 is made up of 15 amino acids. CDR1 is SEHNR, CDR2 FQNEAQ, per germline (reference sequence). J was trimmed by 3 bases and V by 4 bases; bases with no gene match: 5. The receptor was isolated from a human donor in good health, serving as a control. Input material: sorted CD4+, CD8+, or CD8+CD57+ T cells (not recorded which) from PBMCs. The chain employs TRBV7-9 and TRBJ2-7; TRBD2 matches 11 bases. For the CDR3, the DNA is TGTGCCAGCAGCTCGACTAGCGGGGTCATCTACGAGCAGTACTTC. It yields the protein CASSSTSGVIYEQYF.